This T cell receptor (beta chain) was observed in a study of metastatic and nonmetastatic thyroid tumors. Per the authors' pipeline: It was from CDR3 differences across clinicopathological groups that a distant-metastasis classifier for papillary thyroid cancer was built. TCRdb ran MiXCR on the PCR reads. These V and J calls derive from TCRdb rather than the authors' analysis. This table has approximately 17,000 clones, around 30% appearing once. The CDR3 totals 11 residues. Trimming removed 3 bases at V and 4 bases at J, with 6 bases between. CDR1 is GTSNPN and CDR2 is SVGIG in the germline V gene (reference sequence). This clone was counted a few times. The antigen is undetermined. Study outcomes and limitations: When malignant thyroid tumors were compared with benign nodules, TCR beta diversity was reportedly significantly higher in the malignant tumors. This held in both blood and tumor samples.

Patients underwent thyroid surgery, and none had received any treatment before it. The source material was tumor tissue. This sequence was found in a female donor with papillary thyroid cancer or a benign thyroid nodule (not recorded which). Some clones in this sample may be carry-over from other donors' samples. The chain recombines TRBV30 with TRBJ1-2; D not certain. DNA for the CDR3: TGTGCCTGGAGCTCAGCCTATGGCTACACCTTC. It codes for CAWSSAYGYTF.